This TCR beta chain came from a study of PD-L1 blockade in urothelial cancer. Turning to the study itself: Chemotherapy regimens numbering 0 to 3 had been given to patients. Study-wide results and limits: Durable-benefit patients had greater expansion of tumor-associated blood clones at 3 weeks.

Of note for this clone: Its antigen remains unknown.

Germline values: CDR1 MNHEY, CDR2 SVGAGI. This CDR3 has 15 residues. V lost 0 bases, J lost 2 bases, and 11 bases lay in between. Repertoires were generated with immunoSEQ multiplex PCR, while TCRdb's copy carries only in-frame clones and drops some. The sample holds some 25,000 clones, about 88% seen once. This rearrangement joins TRBV6-5 to TRBJ2-7, with no clear D. The clonotype originates from a man aged 55 to 70 with urothelial cancer. The sequencing used PBMCs, collected around atezolizumab (anti-PD-L1) treatment. This chain's CDR3 is CASSYSSRPTYEQYF. DNA of the CDR3: TGTGCCAGCAGTTACTCGAGTCGCCCGACCTACGAGCAGTACTTC.